This TCR beta chain stems from a study of PD-1 blockade in classical Hodgkin lymphoma. Every patient experienced relapse after autologous stem cell transplantation, and brentuximab vedotin exposure varied. Study-level points and caveats: Healthy donors were reported to have higher baseline TCR diversity than newly diagnosed patients. In CD4+ cells, TCR diversity went up significantly by C4D1, but in CD8+ cells it did not. Diversity similar to that of newly diagnosed patients was seen at baseline in complete responders.

On this clone: What it binds is unknown.

Using immunoSEQ multiplex PCR, the repertoire was profiled, and TCRdb retains in-frame clones only, with some absent. The sample holds about 26,000 clones; more than 75% are singletons and the top ten take approximately 10%. Here the sequenced sample was peripheral blood mononuclear cells (PBMCs), taken before the second cycle of nivolumab. The receptor's source is a human donor with classical Hodgkin lymphoma.

The CDR3 reads CASSSALSKGLDTQYF. The CDR3 DNA reads as TGTGCCAGCAGCTCCGCCCTTTCGAAGGGTTTGGATACGCAGTATTTT. V gene TRBV7-2 combines with J gene TRBJ2-3; D unclear. The CDR3 spans 16 residues. Trimming removed 4 bases at V and 6 bases at J, with 20 bases between. Per germline, CDR1 SGHTA and CDR2 FQGNSA.